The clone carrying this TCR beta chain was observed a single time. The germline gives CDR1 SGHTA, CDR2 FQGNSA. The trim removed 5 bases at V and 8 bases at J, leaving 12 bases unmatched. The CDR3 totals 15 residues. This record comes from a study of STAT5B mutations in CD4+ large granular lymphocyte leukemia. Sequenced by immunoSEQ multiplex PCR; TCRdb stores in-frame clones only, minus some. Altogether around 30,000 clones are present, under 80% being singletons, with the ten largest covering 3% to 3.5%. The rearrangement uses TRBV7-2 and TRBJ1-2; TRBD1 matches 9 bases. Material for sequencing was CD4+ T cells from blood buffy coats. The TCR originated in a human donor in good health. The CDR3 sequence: CASSPGYRGPGGYTF. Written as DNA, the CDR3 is TGTGCCAGCAGCCCCGGATACAGGGGGCCTGGAGGCTACACCTTC. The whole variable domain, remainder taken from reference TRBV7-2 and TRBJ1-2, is GAGVSQSPSNKVTEKGKDVELRCDPISGHTALYWYRQSLGQGLEFLIYFQGNSAPDKSGLPSDRFSAERTGGSVSTLTIQRTQQEDSAVYLCASSPGYRGPGGYTFGSGTRLTVV.